The sample holds a few counts of the clone carrying this T cell receptor (beta chain). Its antigen is undetermined. A second PCR of roughly 7 to 11 cycles used a sample-barcoded 5' primer and a J-beta primer mix. Via MiXCR, TCRdb re-called the 5' RACE reads, giving one row per CDR3 protein. The data show 650,000 to 1,000,000 distinct CDR3 sequences, roughly 40% seen once. Extracted total RNA amounted to at least 5.5 micrograms for each sample. This sample is drawn from a study of blood T cells in healthy people across ages. The CDR3 consists of 15 residues. The V and J ends lost 4 bases and 1 base respectively, with 11 bases between them. Germline loops: CDR1 SGHAT, CDR2 FQDESV (reference sequence). Study results and limitations: PBMCs that were unsorted prevented a conclusive naive versus antigen-experienced comparison.

The V gene is TRBV11-1, the J gene TRBJ2-1, with D possibly matching TRBD2 (6 bases). The sequence derives from a man aged 18 to 35 in good health. The sequenced sample was blood. The CDR3: CASSSAGRSYNEQFF. CDR3 in DNA: TGTGCCAGCAGCTCTGCGGGGAGGTCCTACAATGAGCAGTTCTTC.